The subject of this entry is one TCR beta chain. The sample originates from a study of T cell changes during pregnancy in multiple sclerosis. Germline V lookup: CDR1 MNHGY, CDR2 SVAAGI. This CDR3 is 14 amino acids long. Trimming removed 7 bases from V and 8 bases from J, with 20 bases in between. Produced via immunoSEQ multiplex PCR; TCRdb's table is partial and in-frame only. This table holds about 68,000 clones, just over 90% found once. The TCR was taken from a female donor in good health, enrolled as a control in a pregnancy study. This specimen was peripheral blood, taken in the second trimester of pregnancy. This rearrangement joins TRBV6-9 to TRBJ1-1, with a tentative D call TRBD1 (5 bases). The CDR3 region is CASTLPLQGSEAFF. The DNA for the CDR3 is TGTGCCAGCACCCTCCCGCTCCAGGGTTCCGAAGCTTTCTTT.